The 26 T cell receptor beta chains in this list originate from one sample, sequenced in a study of cytomegalovirus exposure and HLA in healthy donors. Researchers ran the PCR with 60 Vbeta and 13 Jbeta primers. Assay: immunoSEQ multiplex PCR; the TCRdb copy retains only in-frame clones and omits some. The sample lists about 200,000 clones, about 80% occurring once. Input material: PBMCs. The receptors originated from a woman in her thirties in good health and CMV-seropositive.

V usage is TRBV5-1 and J usage is TRBJ2-1; TRBD1 is a possible D gene (6 bases). The V gene lost 4 bases and the J gene lost 7 bases, with 9 bases spanning the gap. CDR3 size: 12 residues. From germline, CDR1 is SGHRS and CDR2 YFSETQ. The CDR3 DNA is TGCGCCAGCAGCGTAACAGGGAATGAGCAGTTCTTC. Its translation is CASSVTGNEQFF.

This chain uses TRBV6-5 with TRBJ1-2; a weak D match, TRBD1 (5 bases). CDR1 is MNHEY and CDR2 is SVGAGI in the germline V gene. This CDR3 spans 13 amino acids. The V end lost 6 bases, the J end lost 4 bases, and 12 bases lay between the germline ends. DNA of the CDR3: TGTGCCAGCAGACCAGGGCCGCGCTATGGCTACACCTTC. Encoded protein: CASRPGPRYGYTF.

This chain connects TRBV15 to TRBJ1-2; D uncertain. Trimming cost V 2 bases and J 10 bases, with 17 bases left between them. The CDR3 has 14 amino acids. Germline CDR1 reads LNHNV; CDR2 reads YYDKDF (reference sequence). The CDR3 bases are TGTGCCACCAGCAGATCGCAGACTGGGAGGGTCTACACCTTC. It translates to CATSRSQTGRVYTF.

This clone is a singleton in its sample. This sequence joins TRBV19 and TRBJ1-2; D possibly corresponds to TRBD1 (6 bases). V dropped 4 bases and J dropped 8 bases, with 17 bases sitting between them. In germline, CDR1 is LNHDA, CDR2 SQIVND (reference sequence). This CDR3 spans 14 amino acids. This CDR3 is CASSSRGSPLGYTF. The CDR3 coding sequence is TGTGCCAGTAGTAGCAGGGGTTCCCCTCTCGGCTACACCTTC. Full variable domain (outside the CDR3, taken from reference TRBV19 and TRBJ1-2): DGGITQSPKYLFRKEGQNVTLSCEQNLNHDAMYWYRQDPGQGLRLIYYSQIVNDFQKGDIAEGYSVSREKKESFPLTVTSAQKNPTAFYLCASSSRGSPLGYTFGSGTRLTVV.

The rearrangement joins TRBV7-2 to TRBJ2-1, with 10 nucleotides matching TRBD2. The CDR3 is made up of 15 amino acids. CDR1 SGHTA and CDR2 FQGNSA come from the germline V gene. V lost 3 bases to trimming and J lost 7 bases; unmatched junction nucleotides: 6. CDR3 DNA: TGTGCCAGCAGCTTTAGCGGGGGGAATGGAAATGAGCAGTTCTTC. This sequence encodes CASSFSGGNGNEQFF.

The chain joins TRBV6-1 to TRBJ2-1; D is unclear. Trimming left V 3 bases short and J 5 bases short, with 8 bases between. The CDR3 is made up of 13 amino acids. Germline V gene lookup returns CDR1 MNHNS and CDR2 SASEGT. The CDR3 coding sequence is TGTGCCAGCAGTGACTGGCTAGACAATGAGCAGTTCTTC. It translates to CASSDWLDNEQFF.

This chain joins TRBV2 and TRBJ1-3, with D perhaps TRBD1 (6 bases). CDR1 is SNHLY and CDR2 is FYNNEI in the germline V gene. This CDR3 contains 15 residues. V was trimmed by 4 bases and J by 2 bases, leaving 12 bases between them. The CDR3 here is CASSVTGGAGNTIYF. The CDR3 DNA reads TGTGCCAGCAGTGTGACAGGTGGGGCTGGAAACACCATATATTTT.

The V and J genes are TRBV7-2 and TRBJ1-1; 7 bases fit TRBD1. CDR1 SGHTA and CDR2 FQGNSA come from the germline V gene. V gave up 1 base and J gave up 14 bases; unmatched junction bases: 10. CDR3 length equals 13 residues. DNA for the CDR3: TGTGCCAGCAGCTTAGATAGGGGGCTCCCAGGGTTCTTT. Translating gives CASSLDRGLPGFF.

This chain uses TRBV6-5 with TRBJ2-7; D may be TRBD2 (5 bases). The CDR3 sequence is 15 residues long. V lost 10 bases to trimming and J lost 5 bases, with 24 bases between them. Germline values: CDR1 MNHEY, CDR2 SVGAGI. CDR3 sequence (DNA): TGTGCCACATCCTCGGGAAGCGGCCCCCGCCACGAGCAGTACTTC. This encodes CATSSGSGPRHEQYF.

By its share, this clone is medium-sized. The gene calls are TRBV25-1 and TRBJ2-7; TRBD1 matches at 10 bases. V dropped 6 bases and J dropped 5; count of bases not matched to a gene: 7. Germline values: CDR1 MGHDK, CDR2 SYGVNS. There are 14 residues in the CDR3. Written as DNA, the CDR3 is TGTGCCAGCAGAAGGACAGGGGGTATGGACGAGCAGTACTTC. This encodes CASRRTGGMDEQYF.

The gene calls are TRBV7-9 and TRBJ2-3; TRBD1 matches 9 bases. The germline V gene encodes CDR1 SEHNR and CDR2 FQNEAQ (reference sequence). This CDR3 has 16 amino acids. The ends lost 5 bases at V and 2 bases at J; junction bases unmatched: 8. The CDR3: CASSLPGTGPTDTQYF. DNA of the CDR3: TGTGCCAGCAGCCTCCCCGGGACAGGGCCCACAGATACGCAGTATTTT.

This chain connects TRBV2 to TRBJ1-1; D is possibly TRBD1 (6 bases). The CDR3 is 15 residues long. Germline V gene sequence: CDR1 SNHLY, CDR2 FYNNEI. Trimming left V 7 bases short and J 4 bases short, with 19 bases between. DNA for the CDR3: TGTGCCAGCACCCTAGACGGGTTAGGGGGCACTGAAGCTTTCTTT. Translated, it gives CASTLDGLGGTEAFF.

The chain carries TRBV4-2 and TRBJ2-7; TRBD2 might be the D (7 bases). Trimming took off 0 bases at V and 6 bases at J, with 15 bases between the two ends. CDR3 size: 15 residues. Germline loops: CDR1 LGHNA, CDR2 YNFKEQ. In DNA, the CDR3 is TGTGCCAGCAGCCAAGAAGGGGGGGCCATTTCCGAGCAGTACTTC. Its translation is CASSQEGGAISEQYF.

The chain's CDR3 is CSVELGARSSYEQYF. The CDR3 nucleotides read TGCAGCGTTGAATTGGGGGCTAGGAGCTCCTACGAGCAGTACTTC. This chain joins TRBV29-1 and TRBJ2-7; D is perhaps TRBD1 (6 bases). With 2 bases removed from V and 0 bases from J, the gap between germline ends came to 14 bases. The CDR3 covers 15 residues. In germline, CDR1 is SQVTM, CDR2 ANQGSEA.

This sequence joins TRBV10-3 and TRBJ1-1, with D perhaps matching TRBD1 (5 bases). With 2 bases removed from V and 1 base from J, the gap between germline ends came to 20 bases. The CDR3 covers 18 residues. Germline V gene lookup returns CDR1 ENHRY and CDR2 SYGVKD. The CDR3 loop is CAISERSNKGLQNTEAFF. The DNA for the CDR3 is TGTGCCATCAGTGAGCGGTCCAACAAGGGGCTCCAGAACACTGAAGCTTTCTTT.

The rearrangement joins TRBV4-3 to TRBJ2-2; TRBD1 matches at 7 bases. The CDR3 sequence is 19 residues long. After removal of 0 bases from V and 3 bases from J, the junction contained 13 bases not matched to a gene. The germline V gene has CDR1 LGHNA and CDR2 YSLEER. Here the CDR3 reads CASSQDVIRQGAYTGELFF. DNA for the CDR3: TGCGCCAGCAGCCAAGATGTGATTCGACAGGGAGCCTACACCGGGGAGCTGTTTTTT.

The chain uses TRBV13 and TRBJ1-1; TRBD1 is a possible D gene (5 bases). Per the germline V gene, CDR1 is PRHDT and CDR2 is FYEKMQ (reference sequence). Trimming left V 2 bases short and J 4 bases short, with 11 bases between. The CDR3 spans 14 residues. CDR3 DNA: TGTGCCAGCAGCTTAACCAGGGCTGGCACTGAAGCTTTCTTT. It translates to CASSLTRAGTEAFF.

A few counts support this clone. The chain employs TRBV19 and TRBJ2-1; weak D call: TRBD2 (5 bases). V lost 6 bases and J lost 1, with 13 bases in between. Germline V gene sequence: CDR1 LNHDA, CDR2 SQIVND (reference sequence). The CDR3 is 15 amino acids. The CDR3 region has the DNA TGTGCCAGTAGGGACTTGCCAAGTTCCTACAATGAGCAGTTCTTC. Translation gives CASRDLPSSYNEQFF.

This sequence joins TRBV5-6 and TRBJ2-4, with D maybe TRBD2 (6 bases). This CDR3 is built from 15 residues. Germline values: CDR1 SGHDT, CDR2 YYEEEE. V lost 2 bases to trimming and J lost 0 bases, with 9 bases between them. The CDR3 DNA reads TGTGCCAGCAGCTTAATGGGACTAGCCAAAAACATTCAGTACTTC. It is translated as CASSLMGLAKNIQYF. Full variable domain (rest looked up from reference TRBV5-6 and TRBJ2-4): DAGVTQSPTHLIKTRGQQVTLRCSPKSGHDTVSWYQQALGQGPQFIFQYYEEEERQRGNFPDRFSGHQFPNYSSELNVNALLLGDSALYLCASSLMGLAKNIQYFGAGTRLSVL.

The chain is built from TRBV7-6 and TRBJ2-7, with D perhaps matching TRBD1 (6 bases). Germline lookup yields CDR1 SGHVS and CDR2 FNYEAQ. V was trimmed by 1 base and J by 2 bases, leaving 15 bases between them. CDR3 size: 16 residues. The CDR3 DNA follows: TGTGCCAGCAGCTTAGAGAAAGGACAGTCAACCTACGAGCAGTACTTC. Its protein product is CASSLEKGQSTYEQYF.

The chain has TRBV5-8 and TRBJ2-4; 8 nucleotides line up with TRBD2. Trimming removed 0 bases from V and 3 bases from J; junction bases left unmatched: 5. Germline V gene data show CDR1 as SGHTS and CDR2 as YDEGEE. The CDR3 extends over 16 amino acids. The CDR3 nucleotides are TGTGCCAGCAGCTTGGTACTAGCGGAGGTCAAAAACATTCAGTACTTC. Its translation: CASSLVLAEVKNIQYF.

The chain couples TRBV5-1 to TRBJ1-2, with 10 nucleotides matching TRBD1. Germline-derived CDR1 and CDR2 are SGHRS and YFSETQ. The CDR3 is made up of 18 amino acids. V shed 0 bases and J 4 bases; nucleotides not matched to a gene: 12. The CDR3 bases are TGCGCCAGCAGCTTGGATTTCCGGGACAGGGGCCCTCCCTATGGCTACACCTTC. As protein: CASSLDFRDRGPPYGYTF. The full variable domain, with the rest looked up from reference TRBV5-1 and TRBJ1-2, is KAGVTQTPRYLIKTRGQQVTLSCSPISGHRSVSWYQQTPGQGLQFLFEYFSETQRNKGNFPGRFSGRQFSNSRSEMNVSTLELGDSALYLCASSLDFRDRGPPYGYTFGSGTRLTVV.

The chain recombines TRBV7-9 with TRBJ2-7; perhaps TRBD2 as D (5 bases). The CDR3 has 16 amino acids. Trimming removed 5 bases at V and 0 bases at J, with 17 bases between. Looked up from germline, CDR1 is SEHNR and CDR2 is FQNEAQ (reference sequence). In DNA, the CDR3 is TGTGCCAGCAGCCCCTCAGAGGGTCGATACTCCTACGAGCAGTACTTC. This sequence encodes CASSPSEGRYSYEQYF.

In its sample, this clone was seen once. The chain carries TRBV28 and TRBJ1-1, with D possibly TRBD1 on 5 matching bases. Germline assignment: CDR1 MDHEN and CDR2 SYDVKM. The CDR3 has 13 amino acids. V was pared by 3 bases and J by 7 bases, with 12 bases between. CDR3 sequence: CASSFGGGVEAFF. The CDR3 DNA reads TGTGCCAGCAGTTTCGGGGGAGGCGTTGAAGCTTTCTTT.

The chain combines TRBV4-3 with TRBJ1-4; the match to TRBD1 covers 7 bases. This CDR3 contains 15 residues. Per germline, CDR1 LGHNA and CDR2 YSLEER. The V segment lost 1 base and the J segment 8 bases; nucleotides outside the gene matches: 7. The CDR3 is CASSQGHRGGEKLFF. The CDR3 bases are TGCGCCAGCAGCCAAGGTCACAGGGGAGGAGAAAAACTGTTTTTT.

This chain uses TRBV9 with TRBJ1-1; 8 nucleotides match TRBD1. Trimming at V came to 1 base and at J to 3 bases, leaving 2 bases not matched to a gene. Germline V gives CDR1 SGDLS, CDR2 YYNGEE. The CDR3 contains 14 residues. CDR3 protein: CASSVTGGDTEAFF. In DNA form, the CDR3 reads TGTGCCAGCAGCGTAACAGGGGGAGACACTGAAGCTTTCTTT.